This T cell receptor (beta chain) comes out of a study of shared clonotypes between healthy human individuals. The V and J ends lost 3 bases and 5 bases respectively, with 8 bases between them. The CDR3 length is 13 residues. Germline V gene sequence: CDR1 LGHNT, CDR2 FRNRAP. Some clones are missing from TCRdb's copy, which holds only in-frame ones; the method was immunoSEQ multiplex PCR. The sample includes about 580,000 clones, roughly 98% seen only once; the top ten take roughly 0.29%. As defined, naive CD8 cells were CD45RO-negative and positively selected for CCR7, with terminally differentiated effector memory CD45RA+ cells excluded.

The chain links TRBV12-5 to TRBJ1-5; D unclear. Sequencing used naive CD8+ T cells sorted from blood. This TCR came from a man aged 25-45 years in good health. DNA for the CDR3: TGTGCTAGTGGTTTTGGACCCGATCAGCCCCAGCATTTT. It translates to CASGFGPDQPQHF. The complete variable domain, with remaining parts taken from reference TRBV12-5 and TRBJ1-5, reads DARVTQTPRHKVTEMGQEVTMRCQPILGHNTVFWYRQTMMQGLELLAYFRNRAPLDDSGMPKDRFSAEMPDATLATLKIQPSEPRDSAVYFCASGFGPDQPQHFGDGTRLSIL.